These T cell receptor beta chains were read from a single sample in a study of cytomegalovirus exposure and HLA in healthy donors. The assay was immunoSEQ multiplex PCR, and TCRdb's table has in-frame clones only and misses some. The top ten hold just under 3% of the sample, which has 170,000 or so clones, around 75% seen once. Material for sequencing was PBMCs. These receptors were taken from a male donor in good health and CMV-seronegative. Both conserved end residues are part of each CDR3. A D gene is named only where the DNA matches it firmly. A row's size may be missing; if present it is once, few, many or a size class.

j_call clone_size v_call d_call cdr3_nt cdr3_aa
TRBJ2-2 - TRBV7-3 - TGTGCCAGTAGCCCCCAGGACCGCCCGGGAGGGGAGCTGTTTTTT CASSPQDRPGGELFF
TRBJ2-7 once TRBV28 TRBD2 TGTGCCAGCAGTTTATTGGGCGGGAGGGCCACCTACGAGCAGTACTTC CASSLLGGRATYEQYF
TRBJ1-2 - TRBV13 TRBD1 TGTGCCAGCAGCTCCTGGACAGGGAACTATGGCTACACCTTC CASSSWTGNYGYTF
TRBJ1-1 - TRBV9 - TGTGCCAGCAGCGTAGGCGCAGGGGCCGGTGAAGCTTTCTTT CASSVGAGAGEAFF
TRBJ2-3 - TRBV9 TRBD2 TGTGCCAGCAGCGTAGTTCCGGGGGGTGAAACGCAGTATTTT CASSVVPGGETQYF
TRBJ1-5 - TRBV19 - TGTGCCAGCTGTCCTAGCGGGCAGCCCCAGCATTTT CASCPSGQPQHF
TRBJ2-1 few TRBV19 - TGTGCCAGTAGTCTTTCGGGACTCTTCAATGAGCAGTTCTTC CASSLSGLFNEQFF
TRBJ1-1 once TRBV6-1 - TGTGCCAGCAAACGACAGGTCGGGGAAGCTGAAGCTTTCTTT CASKRQVGEAEAFF
TRBJ2-1 - TRBV5-6 - TGTGCCAGCAGGCTACAGGGAAGGGAGCAGTTCTTC CASRLQGREQFF
TRBJ1-3 few TRBV5-5 - TGTGCCAGCAGCTTGGACCTAACGGGAGCATATGGAAACACCATATATTTT CASSLDLTGAYGNTIYF
TRBJ2-5 - TRBV2 TRBD2 TGTGCCAGCAGTGAAAGGAGCGGGGGGTTGGAGACCCAGTACTTC CASSERSGGLETQYF
TRBJ2-1 - TRBV11-3 TRBD2 TGTGCCAGCAGCTTAGAGCGGGGGGTGAGCTCCTACAATGAGCAGTTCTTC CASSLERGVSSYNEQFF
TRBJ2-2 - TRBV6-5 - TGTGCCAGCAGTTATCGACGGGACACCGGGGAGCTGTTTTTT CASSYRRDTGELFF
TRBJ1-4 once TRBV11-1 - TGTGCCAGCAGCCCGCGCCCCAATGAAAAACTGTTTTTT CASSPRPNEKLFF
TRBJ2-7 - TRBV6-5 TRBD2 TGTGCCAGCAGTTACTCAGGCCTAGCGGGACCCTACGAGCAGTACTTC CASSYSGLAGPYEQYF
TRBJ1-2 - TRBV5-1 TRBD1 TGCGCCAGCAGCACGGGGACAGGGAACGGCTACACCTTC CASSTGTGNGYTF